The entry below gives a single T cell receptor beta chain sequence along with its context. TCRdb called the RT-PCR reads again in MiXCR, with one record for every CDR3 protein. Of roughly 4,400 distinct CDR3 sequences listed, approximately 31% are singletons. V was pared by 3 bases and J by 1 base, with 8 bases of the junction left unmatched. The length of the CDR3 is 17 residues. Germline-derived CDR1 and CDR2 are SGHTA and FQGNSA. The specimen sequenced was memory CD4+ T cells from salivary gland. This chain joins TRBV7-2 and TRBJ2-3; TRBD2 agrees at 9 bases. The sequence came from a female donor with primary Sjogren's syndrome. The CDR3 region has the DNA TGTGCCAGCAGCTTGGTGACCCAGCGGGGGGGCACAGATACGCAGTATTTT. Amino acids: CASSLVTQRGGTDTQYF. The full variable domain, completed using reference TRBV7-2 and TRBJ2-3, is GAGVSQSPSNKVTEKGKDVELRCDPISGHTALYWYRQSLGQGLEFLIYFQGNSAPDKSGLPSDRFSAERTGGSVSTLTIQRTQQEDSAVYLCASSLVTQRGGTDTQYFGPGTRLTVL.